This TCR beta chain stems from a study of cytomegalovirus exposure and HLA in healthy donors. Study-wide results and caveats: First-cohort TCR clusters tended to co-occur in the roughly 130 validation repertoires, a later analysis found. It was fewer than 200 TCR beta chains that were listed as cytomegalovirus-associated.

A word on this clone: The antigen is undetermined.

Germline values: CDR1 SGHAT, CDR2 FQNNGV. V trimming: 3 bases; J trimming: 2 bases; junction bases outside the gene matches: 3. The CDR3 is 15 amino acids. The donors were part of the validation cohort of 120 or so subjects. That cohort was separate from the first cohort, which comprised 500 to 700 subjects. Assay used: immunoSEQ multiplex PCR; TCRdb lists only in-frame clones, some missing. The sample yields 95,000 to 150,000 clones, more than 75% seen once. This TCR derives from a woman younger than 45 in good health and CMV-seronegative. The V and J genes are TRBV11-2 and TRBJ2-3, with TRBD1 matching 9 bases. The sequencing input was PBMCs. The CDR3 spells CASSFRQGDTDTQYF. DNA for the CDR3: TGTGCCAGCAGCTTCCGACAGGGGGACACAGATACGCAGTATTTT.